This is a list of T cell receptor beta chains from one sample in a study of blood T cells in healthy people across ages. TCRdb redid the calling of the 5' RACE reads with MiXCR, one entry per CDR3 protein. The sample includes some 1.5 million distinct CDR3 sequences, roughly 43% seen only once; the top ten take about 4%. The sample taken for sequencing was blood. All receptors come from a young woman in good health. The CDR3 runs from the conserved cysteine through the conserved F or W. The order of the fields is clone size, V gene, J gene, D gene, CDR3 protein, CDR3 DNA. A D gene is named only where the DNA matches it firmly. Size is omitted from some rows. Given values are once, few, many or a class for expanded clones.

abundance: -; v_gene: TRBV7-9; j_gene: TRBJ2-7; d_gene: -; CDR3aa: CASSYGTLSYEQYF; CDR3nt: TGTGCCAGCAGTTATGGGACGCTAAGCTACGAGCAGTACTTC
abundance: -; v_gene: TRBV4-1; j_gene: TRBJ2-1; d_gene: TRBD2; CDR3aa: CASSQVATSGGNNEQFF; CDR3nt: TGCGCCAGCAGCCAAGTCGCGACTAGCGGGGGAAACAATGAGCAGTTCTTC
abundance: few; v_gene: TRBV24-1; j_gene: TRBJ1-5; d_gene: -; CDR3aa: CATSDSAKPQHF; CDR3nt: TGTGCCACCAGTGATTCAGCGAAGCCCCAGCATTTT
abundance: -; v_gene: TRBV3-1; j_gene: TRBJ2-1; d_gene: TRBD1; CDR3aa: CASSQDAGQGANEQFF; CDR3nt: TGTGCCAGCAGCCAAGATGCTGGACAGGGGGCCAATGAGCAGTTCTTC
abundance: -; v_gene: TRBV12-3/TRBV12-4; j_gene: TRBJ2-5; d_gene: -; CDR3aa: CASSFGPDGQYF; CDR3nt: TGTGCCAGCAGTTTTGGTCCCGACGGGCAGTACTTC
abundance: few; v_gene: TRBV5-1; j_gene: TRBJ2-1; d_gene: TRBD2; CDR3aa: CASSWGLAVNNEQFF; CDR3nt: TGCGCCAGCAGCTGGGGACTAGCGGTGAACAATGAGCAGTTCTTC
abundance: -; v_gene: TRBV27; j_gene: TRBJ1-4; d_gene: -; CDR3aa: CASSPDSGTTNEKLFF; CDR3nt: TGTGCCAGCAGTCCCGATTCGGGAACAACTAATGAAAAACTGTTTTTT
abundance: -; v_gene: TRBV20-1; j_gene: TRBJ2-5; d_gene: TRBD1; CDR3aa: CSAIRKGAVETQYF; CDR3nt: TGCAGTGCTATTAGAAAGGGGGCTGTTGAGACCCAGTACTTC
abundance: few; v_gene: TRBV20-1; j_gene: TRBJ1-6; d_gene: TRBD1; CDR3aa: CSARDLRQGHAADSPLHF; CDR3nt: TGCAGTGCTAGAGATCTAAGACAGGGGCATGCGGCCGATTCACCCCTCCACTTT
abundance: -; v_gene: TRBV28; j_gene: TRBJ2-1; d_gene: -; CDR3aa: CASSLGGGGYEQFF; CDR3nt: TGTGCCAGCAGCCTTGGGGGAGGCGGTTATGAGCAGTTCTTC
abundance: once; v_gene: TRBV4-1; j_gene: TRBJ1-1; d_gene: -; CDR3aa: CASSHQTGELWGTEAFF; CDR3nt: TGCGCCAGCAGCCATCAAACGGGGGAATTGTGGGGCACTGAAGCTTTCTTT
abundance: -; v_gene: TRBV20-1; j_gene: TRBJ2-7; d_gene: -; CDR3aa: CSAGPGTHQPTYEQYF; CDR3nt: TGCAGTGCTGGCCCAGGGACACACCAGCCTACCTACGAGCAGTACTTC
abundance: many; v_gene: TRBV25-1; j_gene: TRBJ2-1; d_gene: -; CDR3aa: CASRESSYNEQFF; CDR3nt: TGTGCCAGCAGGGAGAGCTCCTACAATGAGCAGTTCTTC
abundance: once; v_gene: TRBV12-5; j_gene: TRBJ1-1; d_gene: TRBD1; CDR3aa: CASGLVQWDRGRLNTEAFF; CDR3nt: TGTGCTAGTGGTTTGGTACAATGGGACAGGGGGCGTCTGAACACTGAAGCTTTCTTT
abundance: -; v_gene: TRBV7-2; j_gene: TRBJ2-1; d_gene: TRBD2; CDR3aa: CASSSVTSANEQFF; CDR3nt: TGTGCCAGCAGTTCTGTGACTAGCGCAAATGAGCAGTTCTTC
abundance: -; v_gene: TRBV20-1; j_gene: TRBJ2-3; d_gene: TRBD2; CDR3aa: CSARAELAGGVSTDTQYF; CDR3nt: TGCAGTGCTAGAGCCGAACTAGCGGGAGGGGTTTCCACAGATACGCAGTATTTT
abundance: few; v_gene: TRBV29-1; j_gene: TRBJ1-2; d_gene: -; CDR3aa: CSVEPQSAGYTF; CDR3nt: TGCAGCGTTGAACCCCAGTCCGCTGGCTACACCTTC
abundance: once; v_gene: TRBV29-1; j_gene: TRBJ2-1; d_gene: -; CDR3aa: CSVAANNEQFF; CDR3nt: TGCAGCGTTGCGGCCAACAATGAGCAGTTCTTC
abundance: -; v_gene: TRBV4-3; j_gene: TRBJ2-2; d_gene: -; CDR3aa: CASRTGRYTGELFF; CDR3nt: TGCGCCAGCAGAACGGGCAGGTACACCGGGGAGCTGTTTTTT
abundance: few; v_gene: TRBV6-5; j_gene: TRBJ2-3; d_gene: TRBD2; CDR3aa: CASSHGLAGGGDTQYF; CDR3nt: TGTGCCAGCAGTCACGGACTAGCGGGAGGGGGAGATACGCAGTATTTT
abundance: few; v_gene: TRBV12-3/TRBV12-4; j_gene: TRBJ1-1; d_gene: -; CDR3aa: CASIRISGVTEAFF; CDR3nt: TGTGCCAGCATAAGAATTTCTGGCGTCACTGAAGCTTTCTTT
abundance: few; v_gene: TRBV7-2; j_gene: TRBJ1-6; d_gene: -; CDR3aa: CASSAQIYNSPLHF; CDR3nt: TGTGCCAGCAGCGCACAGATTTATAATTCACCCCTCCACTTT
abundance: -; v_gene: TRBV4-2; j_gene: TRBJ2-5; d_gene: -; CDR3aa: CASSQDGAGDQETQYF; CDR3nt: TGTGCCAGCAGCCAAGATGGGGCAGGGGACCAAGAGACCCAGTACTTC
abundance: -; v_gene: TRBV20-1; j_gene: TRBJ2-5; d_gene: -; CDR3aa: CSARDRVRLETQCF; CDR3nt: TGCAGTGCTAGAGATCGGGTTCGTCTAGAGACCCAGTGCTTC
abundance: -; v_gene: TRBV20-1; j_gene: TRBJ2-7; d_gene: -; CDR3aa: CSARYSVGEQYF; CDR3nt: TGCAGTGCTAGGTACAGTGTCGGCGAGCAGTACTTC
abundance: few; v_gene: TRBV29-1; j_gene: TRBJ1-2; d_gene: -; CDR3aa: CSVRTSGMAYGYTF; CDR3nt: TGCAGCGTCCGAACATCGGGAATGGCCTATGGCTACACCTTC
abundance: -; v_gene: TRBV7-6; j_gene: TRBJ2-7; d_gene: TRBD2; CDR3aa: CASSLEGTSDEQYF; CDR3nt: TGTGCCAGCAGCTTAGAAGGGACTAGTGACGAGCAGTACTTC
abundance: once; v_gene: TRBV6-1; j_gene: TRBJ1-1; d_gene: TRBD1; CDR3aa: CAGMGDSLNTEAFF; CDR3nt: TGTGCTGGTATGGGGGACAGCTTGAACACTGAAGCTTTCTTT
abundance: -; v_gene: TRBV6-2/TRBV6-3; j_gene: TRBJ1-5; d_gene: -; CDR3aa: CASSYSGWSSQPQHF; CDR3nt: TGTGCCAGCAGTTACTCGGGTTGGAGTTCCCAGCCCCAGCATTTT
abundance: few; v_gene: TRBV7-2; j_gene: TRBJ2-7; d_gene: -; CDR3aa: CASSFSPGTIYEQYF; CDR3nt: TGTGCCAGCAGCTTCTCCCCAGGGACCATCTACGAGCAGTACTTC
abundance: few; v_gene: TRBV10-3; j_gene: TRBJ2-6; d_gene: -; CDR3aa: CAISDLGRGANVLTF; CDR3nt: TGTGCCATCAGTGATTTAGGGCGCGGGGCCAACGTCCTGACTTTC
abundance: -; v_gene: TRBV6-5; j_gene: TRBJ2-2; d_gene: TRBD1; CDR3aa: CASSYSWTGSTGELFF; CDR3nt: TGTGCCAGCAGTTACTCATGGACAGGGTCCACCGGGGAGCTGTTTTTT
abundance: -; v_gene: TRBV20-1; j_gene: TRBJ2-1; d_gene: TRBD2; CDR3aa: CRRSGSPYNEQFF; CDR3nt: TGCAGACGTAGCGGGAGTCCCTACAATGAGCAGTTCTTC